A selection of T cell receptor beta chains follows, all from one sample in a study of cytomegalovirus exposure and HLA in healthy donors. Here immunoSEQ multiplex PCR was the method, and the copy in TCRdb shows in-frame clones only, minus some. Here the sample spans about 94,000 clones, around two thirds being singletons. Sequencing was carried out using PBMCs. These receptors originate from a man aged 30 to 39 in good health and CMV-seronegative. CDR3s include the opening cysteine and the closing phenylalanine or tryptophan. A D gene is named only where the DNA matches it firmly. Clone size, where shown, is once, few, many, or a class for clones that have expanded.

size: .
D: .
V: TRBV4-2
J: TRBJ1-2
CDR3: CASSQGVTGYSWGYTF
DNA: TGTGCCAGCAGCCAAGGGGTGACAGGTTATAGTTGGGGCTACACCTTC

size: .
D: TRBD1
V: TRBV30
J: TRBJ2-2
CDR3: CAWDRGAGELFF
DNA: TGTGCCTGGGACAGGGGGGCCGGGGAGCTGTTTTTT

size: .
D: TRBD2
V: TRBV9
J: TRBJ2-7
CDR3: CASSPRLAGAYEQYF
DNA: TGTGCCAGCAGCCCGCGACTAGCGGGAGCCTACGAGCAGTACTTC

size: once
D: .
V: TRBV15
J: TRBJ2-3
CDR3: CATEVGDWGTDTQYF
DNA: TGTGCCACCGAGGTAGGGGACTGGGGGACAGATACGCAGTATTTT

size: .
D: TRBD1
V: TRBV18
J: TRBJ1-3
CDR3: CASSPPGTVAGNTIYF
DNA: TGTGCCAGCTCACCACCGGGGACAGTTGCTGGAAACACCATATATTTT

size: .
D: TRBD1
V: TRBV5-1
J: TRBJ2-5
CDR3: CASSLDAGGRETQYF
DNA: TGCGCCAGCAGCTTGGATGCAGGGGGCAGAGAGACCCAGTACTTC

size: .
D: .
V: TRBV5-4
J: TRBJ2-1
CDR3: CASSLFTVRGNEQFF
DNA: TGTGCCAGCAGCTTGTTTACGGTTCGAGGCAATGAGCAGTTCTTC

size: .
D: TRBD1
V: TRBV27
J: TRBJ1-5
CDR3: CASSSGTGEGESEPQHF
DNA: TGTGCCAGCAGTAGCGGGACAGGGGAGGGAGAATCAGAGCCCCAGCATTTT

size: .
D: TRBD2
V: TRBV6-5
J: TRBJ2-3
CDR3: CASSYSGGGATDTQYF
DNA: TGTGCCAGCAGTTACTCGGGCGGGGGGGCAACAGATACGCAGTATTTT

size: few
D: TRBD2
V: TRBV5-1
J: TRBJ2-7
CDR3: CASSLQPAGGATEQYF
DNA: TGCGCCAGCAGCTTGCAACCCGCGGGGGGGGCGACCGAGCAGTACTTC

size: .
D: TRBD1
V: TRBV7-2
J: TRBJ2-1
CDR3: CASSTGQSYNEQFF
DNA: TGTGCCAGCAGCACGGGACAGTCCTACAATGAGCAGTTCTTC

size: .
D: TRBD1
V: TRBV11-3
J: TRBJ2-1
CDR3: CASSLAGTGANEQFF
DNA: TGTGCCAGCAGCTTAGCCGGGACAGGGGCCAATGAGCAGTTCTTC

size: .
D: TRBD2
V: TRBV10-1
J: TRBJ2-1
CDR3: CASSKPGLGYNEQFF
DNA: TGCGCCAGCAGTAAACCGGGACTAGGGTACAATGAGCAGTTCTTC

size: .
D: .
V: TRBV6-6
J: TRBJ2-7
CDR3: CASSYPKARGGDEQYF
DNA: TGTGCCAGCAGTTACCCGAAGGCGCGGGGTGGGGACGAGCAGTACTTC

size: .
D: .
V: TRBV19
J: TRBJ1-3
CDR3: CASRTGGNTIYF
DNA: TGTGCCAGTAGAACCGGGGGAAACACCATATATTTT